This TCR beta chain stems from a study of vaccination and CD4 T cells after COVID-19. Specified treatment: approximately 10-day PBMC culture with coronavirus spike peptide pools or control peptides (ViraFEST assay). At the Johns Hopkins FTIC core, DNA taken from cultured CD4+ T cells was sequenced by way of the Oncomine TCR Beta short-read assay. From the PCR reads, TCRdb called clonotypes with MiXCR, one entry per CDR3 protein. The table lists around 18,000 distinct CDR3 sequences, around 60% of them singletons. There are a few counts of this clonotype. Its antigen is still unknown. Germline V CDR1 and CDR2: MNHEY, SVGAGI. Trimming shortened V by 3 bases and J by 8 bases, and 18 bases separated the two germline ends. CDR3 size: 15 residues.

Sequenced input: CD4+ T cells from blood, cultured in vitro. This sequence originates from a human donor who had recovered from COVID-19. J is TRBJ2-3 and V is TRBV6-5; TRBD2 might be the D (7 bases). The CDR3 loop is CASSYPQREGGTQYF. CDR3 DNA sequence: TGTGCCAGCAGTTATCCCCAGCGGGAAGGGGGTACGCAGTATTTT.